The clone carrying this T cell receptor (beta chain) was detected only once. The sample originates from a study of tumor-infiltrating lymphocytes in oesophageal squamous cell carcinoma. In germline, CDR1 is MNHEY, CDR2 SVGEGT. V was shortened by 2 bases and J by 0 bases, with 7 bases between the two germline ends. The CDR3 is 14 amino acids. MiXCR was run by TCRdb on the PCR reads, yielding one entry per CDR3 protein. The data hold about 12,000 distinct CDR3 sequences, with 55% to 60% observed a single time. The chain combines TRBV6-2 or TRBV6-3 with TRBJ1-1; possibly TRBD1 for D (5 bases). The TCR originated in a female donor with esophageal squamous cell carcinoma. Sequencing was performed on esophageal tumor tissue. CDR3 protein: CASSYGGVNTEAFF. The CDR3 DNA reads as TGTGCCAGCAGTTACGGGGGGGTGAACACTGAAGCTTTCTTT.